This entry is about one TCR beta chain. Its antigen is undetermined. Primers used in a second PCR of about 6 to 11 cycles were a sample-barcoded 5' primer and a J-beta primer mix. Each CDR3 protein is one row after TCRdb ran MiXCR on the 5' RACE reads. The sample has about 1.1 million distinct CDR3 sequences; more than 30% are singletons. This entry is derived from a study of blood T cells in healthy people across ages. Overall study findings and caveats: More naive CD4+ cells and higher diversity marked long-lived donors relative to aged donors. Older individuals had lower TCR beta diversity per million T cells (the decline was roughly linear).

CDR3 length equals 14 residues. From germline, CDR1 is DFQATT and CDR2 SNEGSKA (reference sequence). Between the trimmed V and J ends, which lost 6 bases and 3 bases, there was a span of 18 bases. This chain connects TRBV20-1 to TRBJ2-7; the D gene is possibly TRBD2 (6 bases). This receptor was obtained from a young man in good health. Sequences were obtained from blood. This CDR3 is CSALPGSLDYEQYF. In DNA form, the CDR3 reads TGCAGTGCCCTACCCGGGAGCCTGGACTACGAGCAGTACTTC.